Each of the 29 T cell receptor beta chains below was sequenced from the same sample in a study of T cells in Graves' hyperthyroidism and ophthalmopathy. RNA transcripts served as the template for amplifying TCR beta CDR3 regions. HTBI primers drove first-round RT-PCR of the TCR CDR3. TCRdb analysed the multiplex PCR reads with MiXCR anew, one entry per CDR3 protein. The sample carries around 350,000 distinct CDR3 sequences, about 13% recorded once. Sequenced input: blood. Every receptor here comes from a woman aged 18-29 years with Graves' hyperthyroidism.

V and J are TRBV10-2 and TRBJ2-1; D is ambiguous. V gave up 0 bases and J gave up 1 base, with 7 bases separating them. The germline gives CDR1 WSHSY, CDR2 SAAADI. The CDR3 totals 15 residues. The CDR3 DNA follows: TGCGCCAGCAGTGAGTCGGGTAGATCCTACAATGAGCAGTTCTTC. Its translation is CASSESGRSYNEQFF.

The table lists this clonotype with many counts. The gene calls are TRBV12-3 or TRBV12-4 and TRBJ2-7; unclear D gene. The CDR3 length is 14 residues. V was clipped by 6 bases and J by 1 base, with 13 bases between them. CDR3 protein: CASRGSENSYEQYF. The CDR3 DNA sequence: TGTGCCAGCAGGGGAAGTGAAAATTCCTACGAGCAGTACTTC.

Of note for this clonotype: Given a much more abundant clone one base away, this may be a read error. The V and J genes are TRBV6-1 and TRBJ2-3; 12 nucleotides align to TRBD2. Per germline, CDR1 MNHNS and CDR2 SASEGT. The CDR3 is 16 amino acids. The CDR3 is CASSESSGGDTGTQYF. The CDR3 coding sequence is TGTGCCAGCAGTGAATCTAGCGGGGGGGACACAGGTACGCAGTATTTT.

This clonotype showed up just a few times. The V call is TRBV20-1, the J call TRBJ2-1, with D possibly TRBD2 on 5 matching bases. V shed 6 bases and J shed 2 bases, with 11 bases lying between them. CDR1 DFQATT and CDR2 SNEGSKA come from the germline V gene (reference sequence). The CDR3 has 13 amino acids. CDR3 DNA sequence: TGCAGTGCCTCCAACGGGGCCTACAATGAGCAGTTCTTC. It encodes CSASNGAYNEQFF.

This clonotype was observed a handful of times. The junction differs from germline at one of its ends, possibly a read error. This chain links TRBV6-2 or TRBV6-3 with TRBJ1-2; D is undetermined. Germline loops: CDR1 MNHEY, CDR2 SVGEGT. The CDR3 sequence is 13 residues long. The CDR3 DNA is TGTGCCAGCAGCGAAGGCCGCGACTATGGCGACACCTTC. Translation: CASSEGRDYGDTF.

A word on this clonotype: Its ends do not fully match the called genes, so a read error is possible. V usage is TRBV7-7 and J usage is TRBJ2-5; the D is unclear. The CDR3 is 13 residues long. In germline, CDR1 is SSHAT, CDR2 FNYEAQ (reference sequence). In DNA, the CDR3 is TGTGCTAGCAGCTTAAGCGCCGGGGAGACCCAGTACTTC. As protein: CASSLSAGETQYF.

Only a few counts were recorded for this clonotype. The chain carries TRBV14 and TRBJ2-7; D not resolved. V lost 1 base and J lost 5, with 6 bases in between. CDR1 is SGHDN, CDR2 FVKESK, per germline. This CDR3 region has 12 residues. DNA for the CDR3: TGTGCCAGCAGCCAAGCGTGGGACGAGCAGTACTTC. Translating gives CASSQAWDEQYF.

This clonotype was detected only a few times. V and J are TRBV20-1 and TRBJ1-5; D perhaps matches TRBD1 (5 bases). V was shortened by 6 bases and J by 3 bases, with 18 bases between the two germline ends. Germline V lookup: CDR1 DFQATT, CDR2 SNEGSKA (reference sequence). The CDR3 is 15 amino acids. In DNA, the CDR3 is TGCAGTGCCCCCCCTCCGGGAGGGACCAATCAGCCCCAGCATTTT. Its translation: CSAPPPGGTNQPQHF.

This clonotype was seen at least ten times. V usage is TRBV6-1 and J usage is TRBJ2-2; D uncertain. CDR1 is MNHNS, CDR2 SASEGT, per germline. Deletions cut 1 base from V and 7 bases from J, with 13 bases between. This CDR3 has 15 amino acids. The CDR3 here is CASSEVLDPGGELFF. As DNA, the CDR3 is TGTGCCAGCAGTGAAGTGTTGGACCCGGGCGGGGAGCTGTTTTTT.

This clonotype showed up many times. The V gene is TRBV20-1, the J gene TRBJ2-3; TRBD2 agrees at 7 bases. The CDR3 runs to 14 residues. CDR1 is DFQATT and CDR2 is SNEGSKA in the germline V gene (reference sequence). V lost 6 bases and J lost 1; bases outside the gene matches: 7. CDR3 DNA sequence: TGCAGTGCGGAGCGGGGTGTTCGCACAGATACGCAGTATTTT. Amino acid sequence: CSAERGVRTDTQYF.

Details on this clonotype: Possible read error: a much larger clone is one base away. This chain links TRBV5-1 with TRBJ2-3; D could derive from TRBD1 or TRBD2 (5 bases each). Germline CDR1 and CDR2: SGHRS and YFSETQ. This CDR3 spans 15 amino acids. CDR3 DNA: TGCACCAGCAACCTAAACCCGGGGCCGACAGATACGCAGTATTTT. Amino acids: CTSNLNPGPTDTQYF.

The sample holds many counts of this clonotype. The chain joins TRBV28 to TRBJ1-1; TRBD1 matches at 8 bases. V lost 2 bases and J lost 8; bases outside the gene matches: 7. The CDR3 totals 14 residues. Germline CDR1 and CDR2: MDHEN and SYDVKM. CDR3 in amino acids: CASSLADRASEAFF. The CDR3 nucleotides read TGTGCCAGCAGTTTAGCGGACAGGGCATCAGAAGCTTTCTTT.

This clonotype was counted at least ten times. V gene TRBV30 combines with J gene TRBJ1-2; 7 bases map to TRBD1. The CDR3 covers 12 residues. Germline CDR1 reads GTSNPN; CDR2 reads SVGIG (reference sequence). Trimming removed 1 base from V and 7 bases from J; junction bases left unmatched: 3. The CDR3 loop reads CAWSGGTVGYTF. The DNA of the CDR3 is TGTGCCTGGAGTGGCGGGACAGTTGGCTACACCTTC.

This clonotype was observed at least ten times. V gene TRBV3-1 combines with J gene TRBJ2-1; D is possibly TRBD1 (6 bases). Germline V gene lookup returns CDR1 LGHDT and CDR2 YNNKEL (reference sequence). The V end was cut by 0 bases, the J end by 4 bases, with 7 bases between. This CDR3 spans 14 amino acids. In DNA, the CDR3 is TGTGCCAGCAGCCAAGATGGACAGTACAATGAGCAGTTCTTC. Protein product: CASSQDGQYNEQFF.

This clonotype was observed at least ten times. The chain carries TRBV11-3 and TRBJ1-3; D is unclear. The germline V gene encodes CDR1 SGHNT and CDR2 YENEEA. The CDR3 is 18 amino acids. Trimming removed 7 bases from V and 0 bases from J, with 22 bases in between. CDR3 nucleotides: TGTGCCAGCACCCCACATCCCATGCGGGTCAACTCTGGAAACACCATATATTTT. As protein: CASTPHPMRVNSGNTIYF. Supplemented by reference TRBV11-3 and TRBJ1-3, the full variable domain reads EAGVVQSPRYKIIEKKQPVAFWCNPISGHNTLYWYLQNLGQGPELLIRYENEEAVDDSQLPKDRFSAERLKGVDSTLKIQPAELGDSAVYLCASTPHPMRVNSGNTIYFGEGSWLTVV.

This clonotype has at least ten counts. The chain's CDR3 is CASSPGRGIEAFF. The CDR3 DNA follows: TGCGCCAGCAGCCCTGGACGGGGGATTGAAGCTTTCTTT. This chain joins TRBV5-1 and TRBJ1-1; D may be TRBD1 (5 bases). Germline V lookup: CDR1 SGHRS, CDR2 YFSETQ. V lost 4 bases and J lost 7, with 14 bases in between. This CDR3 has 13 amino acids.

In its sample, this clonotype was seen many times. In DNA, the CDR3 is TGTGCCAGCTTTACGCCAGGGCAGGGCGGAACTGAAGCTTTCTTT. Translated, it gives CASFTPGQGGTEAFF. The chain joins TRBV28 to TRBJ1-1; D perhaps matches TRBD1 (5 bases). Germline V CDR1 and CDR2: MDHEN, SYDVKM. This CDR3 region has 15 residues. Between the trimmed V and J ends, which lost 8 bases and 5 bases, there was a span of 21 bases.

This clonotype was recorded many times. This chain links TRBV7-9 with TRBJ2-7; perhaps TRBD1 as D (6 bases). V was cut by 5 bases and J by 3 bases, with 14 bases left in between. Germline V gene lookup returns CDR1 SEHNR and CDR2 FQNEAQ (reference sequence). There are 14 residues in the CDR3. The CDR3 sequence is CASSPKGDRYEQYF. The CDR3 coding sequence is TGTGCCAGCAGCCCCAAGGGGGACCGCTACGAGCAGTACTTC.

The genes are TRBV18 and TRBJ2-5, with TRBD2 matching over 15 bases. CDR3 size: 18 residues. Germline V gene lookup returns CDR1 KGHSH and CDR2 LQKENI. After removal of 0 bases from V and 0 bases from J, the junction contained 2 bases not matched to a gene. Written as DNA, the CDR3 is TGTGCCAGCTCACCACCGGGACTAGCGGGGGGCCACCAAGAGACCCAGTACTTC. Protein product: CASSPPGLAGGHQETQYF.

This clonotype was seen many times. The chain recombines TRBV6-2 or TRBV6-3 with TRBJ2-7; the D gene is possibly TRBD1 (6 bases). CDR3 length: 14 residues. The V end lost 2 bases, the J end lost 5 bases, and 13 bases lay between the germline ends. In germline, CDR1 is MNHEY, CDR2 SVGEGT. CDR3 in DNA: TGTGCCAGCAGTTACCTCGGCAGGGGCCACGAGCAGTACTTC. Translated: CASSYLGRGHEQYF.

This clonotype was observed at least ten times. The chain joins TRBV5-1 to TRBJ2-3; D tentatively reads TRBD1 or TRBD2 (5 bases each). In germline, CDR1 is SGHRS, CDR2 YFSETQ. V was trimmed by 7 bases and J by 3 bases, leaving 18 bases between them. The CDR3 length is 15 residues. As DNA, the CDR3 is TGCGCCAGCGTGAGGGGAGAAACGCCAACAGATACGCAGTATTTT. It codes for CASVRGETPTDTQYF.

This clonotype has ten or more counts. This sequence joins TRBV3-1 and TRBJ1-4; a weak D match, TRBD1 (6 bases). V was cut by 4 bases and J by 8 bases, with 20 bases left in between. The CDR3 is 16 residues long. CDR1 and CDR2 from the germline V gene are LGHDT and YNNKEL (reference sequence). The CDR3 is CASSLTAGGGREKLFF. The CDR3 DNA is TGTGCCAGCAGCCTGACCGCCGGGGGCGGTAGGGAAAAACTGTTTTTT.

Notes on this clonotype: A clone one base away is much larger, so this may be a read error. The chain has TRBV27 and TRBJ1-4, with D maybe TRBD1 (5 bases). The CDR3 contains 14 residues. CDR1 MNHEY and CDR2 SMNVEV come from the germline V gene (reference sequence). This chain's CDR3 is CGSKVGQANEKLFF. CDR3 bases: TGTGGCAGCAAGGTGGGGCAGGCTAATGAAAAACTGTTTTTT.

This clonotype was observed at least ten times. The rearrangement links TRBV3-1 to TRBJ1-4; D unclear. This CDR3 has 12 residues. Between the trimmed V and J ends, which lost 1 base and 7 bases, there was a span of 4 bases. CDR1 and CDR2 (germline): LGHDT, YNNKEL (reference sequence). The CDR3 reads CASSQVREKLFF. The CDR3 region has the DNA TGTGCCAGCAGCCAAGTTCGTGAAAAACTGTTTTTT.

This clonotype showed up just a few times. The chain joins TRBV7-2 to TRBJ2-7; the match to TRBD1 covers 7 bases. V was pared by 5 bases and J by 6 bases, with 7 bases of the junction left unmatched. Germline V gene data show CDR1 as SGHTA and CDR2 as FQGNSA. CDR3 size: 13 residues. The CDR3 is CASSTWTGSEQYF. CDR3 nucleotides: TGTGCCAGCAGCACGTGGACAGGATCCGAGCAGTACTTC.

This clonotype was detected many times. The chain carries TRBV7-3 and TRBJ2-1, with TRBD1 as a possible D gene (6 bases). CDR1 and CDR2 from the germline V gene are SGHTA and FQGTGA. The CDR3 is 13 amino acids. With 5 bases removed from V and 8 bases from J, the gap between germline ends came to 13 bases. The CDR3 DNA sequence: TGTGCCAGCAGCCCGTACAGGGTCGATGAGCAGTTCTTC. Translated, it gives CASSPYRVDEQFF.

This clonotype has ten or more counts. The chain links TRBV7-9 to TRBJ1-2, with 9 bases identical to TRBD1. This CDR3 is 18 amino acids long. CDR1 and CDR2 (germline): SEHNR, FQNEAQ (reference sequence). The V segment lost 3 bases and the J segment 3 bases; nucleotides outside the gene matches: 14. For the CDR3, the DNA is TGTGCCAGCAGCTTTTGGGGGCCAGACCGGGACAGGGACTATGGCTACACCTTC. Its translation is CASSFWGPDRDRDYGYTF.

The chain couples TRBV7-2 to TRBJ1-2, with TRBD1 matching over 7 bases. CDR1 SGHTA and CDR2 FQGNSA come from the germline V gene. This CDR3 is 17 amino acids long. V shed 5 bases and J 3 bases; nucleotides not matched to a gene: 15. The CDR3 DNA reads as TGTGCCAGCAGCCAATCGACAGGGTCCGCCGGGGACTATGGCTACACCTTC. This codes for CASSQSTGSAGDYGYTF.

The sample holds many counts of this clonotype. The chain is built from TRBV20-1 and TRBJ1-2; D is possibly TRBD1 (5 bases). The CDR3 loop spans 13 amino acids. The germline gives CDR1 DFQATT, CDR2 SNEGSKA (reference sequence). Trimming took off 2 bases at V and 3 bases at J, with 10 bases between the two ends. CDR3 in DNA: TGCAGTGCTAGATCTCAGGGCGACTATGGCTACACCTTC. Translation gives CSARSQGDYGYTF.